The 27 T cell receptor beta chains presented below share a single source sample, sequenced in a study of post-analysis software for immune sequencing data. Sequencing libraries made from TCR beta cDNA carried unique molecular identifiers. Using its own MiXCR run on the PCR reads, TCRdb lists one record per CDR3 protein. This sample has about 800,000 distinct CDR3 sequences, with roughly 30% found just once. Study observations and caveats: The five TRBV segments detected at higher frequency in patients than in controls included TRBV5-6, TRBV5-1 and TRBV20-1.

Their antigens are not known. Sequenced material: blood. The source of these receptors is a girl aged 10 to 17 with multiple sclerosis.

In its sample, this clonotype was seen once. The chain joins TRBV29-1 to TRBJ2-2, with 11 bases aligning to TRBD1. Germline values: CDR1 SQVTM, CDR2 ANQGSEA. The CDR3 runs to 14 residues. Trimming at V came to 3 bases and at J to 5 bases, leaving 2 bases not matched to a gene. CDR3 in amino acids: CSVDWDRGTGELFF. The CDR3 DNA sequence: TGCAGCGTTGATTGGGACAGGGGGACCGGGGAGCTGTTTTTT.

The CDR3 sequence: CASSERDRGGNTIYF. DNA of the CDR3: TGTGCCAGCAGTGAAAGGGACAGGGGTGGAAACACCATATATTTT. V and J are TRBV2 and TRBJ1-3; 10 nucleotides line up with TRBD1. J gave up 3 bases and V 2 bases, and 1 base lay outside the gene matches. The CDR3 is 15 residues long. Per the germline V gene, CDR1 is SNHLY and CDR2 is FYNNEI.

This clonotype was detected only a few times. The gene calls are TRBV20-1 and TRBJ2-7, with TRBD1 matching 10 bases. V was clipped by 0 bases and J by 6 bases; unmatched bases: 8. Germline CDR1 reads DFQATT; CDR2 reads SNEGSKA (reference sequence). This CDR3 comprises 15 residues. CDR3 bases: TGCAGTGCTAGAGATCCGGGACAGGGGTTGATCGAGCAGTACTTC. Translation gives CSARDPGQGLIEQYF.

This clonotype was detected a few times. This sequence joins TRBV7-8 and TRBJ2-4; no firm D call. The V and J ends lost 1 base and 1 base respectively, with 11 bases between them. Germline loops: CDR1 SGHVS, CDR2 FQNEAQ. This CDR3 spans 16 amino acids. The CDR3 DNA reads as TGTGCCAGCAGCTTAGAGCCGGTTCGGGCCAAAAACATTCAGTACTTC. Translation gives CASSLEPVRAKNIQYF.

This clonotype was picked up many times. J is TRBJ2-5 and V is TRBV7-9; D is ambiguous. The CDR3 loop spans 14 amino acids. CDR1 is SEHNR, CDR2 FQNEAQ, per germline (reference sequence). Between the trimmed V and J ends, which lost 5 bases and 7 bases, there was a span of 17 bases. CDR3 DNA: TGTGCCAGCAGCACCAGTTCGGACCCAGGGACCCAGTACTTC. This gives the protein CASSTSSDPGTQYF.

This clonotype was found many times. The V and J genes are TRBV7-2 and TRBJ1-2, with 11 bases lining up with TRBD1. The germline CDR1 and CDR2 sequences are SGHTA and FQGNSA. The J segment lost 7 bases and the V segment lost 5 bases, leaving 6 bases of the junction unmatched. The CDR3 has 14 residues. The CDR3 DNA sequence: TGTGCCAGCAGCCTCGGACAGGGGGCTTCTGGCTACACCTTC. Its translation: CASSLGQGASGYTF.

The chain joins TRBV24-1 to TRBJ1-5, with D maybe TRBD1 (6 bases). Looked up from germline, CDR1 is KGHDR and CDR2 is SFDVKD. V lost 5 bases and J lost 3, with 13 bases in between. CDR3 size: 15 residues. CDR3 sequence (DNA): TGTGCCACCAGTGGGACAGAGGAAATCAATCAGCCCCAGCATTTT. Its translation is CATSGTEEINQPQHF.

A few counts support this clonotype. The J gene is TRBJ2-6, the V gene TRBV6-1; D unresolved. V was cut by 6 bases and J by 0 bases, with 9 bases left in between. The V gene's germline CDR1 is MNHNS and CDR2 SASEGT. This CDR3 contains 15 residues. The CDR3 coding sequence is TGTGCCAGCAGGGCCGCTTTCTCTGGGGCCAACGTCCTGACTTTC. This sequence encodes CASRAAFSGANVLTF.

The V and J genes are TRBV12-3 or TRBV12-4 and TRBJ2-1; 9 bases are a match to TRBD1. J gave up 1 base and V 5 bases, and 15 bases lay outside the gene matches. The CDR3 length is 19 residues. The CDR3 DNA reads TGTGCCAGCAGTGAACCCGGGACAGGGTATAATGGATCCTACAATGAGCAGTTCTTC. Encoded protein: CASSEPGTGYNGSYNEQFF.

This clonotype was detected only a few times. The J gene is TRBJ2-3, the V gene TRBV18, with 7 nucleotides matching TRBD1. The ends lost 2 bases at V and 0 bases at J; junction bases unmatched: 14. The length of the CDR3 is 19 residues. Germline lookup yields CDR1 KGHSH and CDR2 LQKENI. The CDR3 protein is CASSPSPSGDRPSTDTQYF. CDR3 DNA: TGTGCCAGCTCACCATCTCCTTCCGGGGACAGACCCAGCACAGATACGCAGTATTTT.

This chain joins TRBV7-3 and TRBJ1-1; tentative D call: TRBD1 (5 bases). Germline loops: CDR1 SGHTA, CDR2 FQGTGA. V was pared by 7 bases and J by 4 bases, with 25 bases between. The CDR3 extends over 17 amino acids. CDR3 sequence (DNA): TGTGCCAGCAAACGGGGGGGGTCGGGGGGATTAGCCACTGAAGCTTTCTTT. It translates to CASKRGGSGGLATEAFF. Using reference TRBV7-3 and TRBJ1-1 for the parts outside the CDR3, the full variable domain is GAGVSQTPSNKVTEKGKYVELRCDPISGHTALYWYRQSLGQGPEFLIYFQGTGAADDSGLPNDRFFAVRPEGSVSTLKIQRTERGDSAVYLCASKRGGSGGLATEAFFGQGTRLTVV.

The DNA for the CDR3 is TGCGCCAGCAGCTCGACCGGGACTAGCCTGGCGATGGAGACCCAGTACTTC. Translated, it gives CASSSTGTSLAMETQYF. The rearrangement links TRBV5-1 to TRBJ2-5; 9 positions agree with TRBD2. The CDR3 is 17 residues long. Germline V gene lookup returns CDR1 SGHRS and CDR2 YFSETQ. The junction had 14 bases not matched to a gene; V was cut back by 3 bases and J by 5 bases.

The rearrangement uses TRBV10-3 and TRBJ1-5, with 7 bases lining up with TRBD1. Trimming at V came to 3 bases and at J to 5 bases, leaving 1 base not matched to a gene. Germline CDR1 ENHRY, CDR2 SYGVKD. CDR3 length: 13 amino acids. CDR3 amino acids: CAISEGGDQPQHF. The CDR3 coding sequence is TGTGCCATCAGTGAAGGGGGCGATCAGCCCCAGCATTTT.

The chain links TRBV10-3 to TRBJ2-3; D is undetermined. Germline V gives CDR1 ENHRY, CDR2 SYGVKD. The V gene lost 10 bases and the J gene lost 2 bases, with 13 bases spanning the gap. The CDR3 is made up of 13 amino acids. The CDR3, as DNA: TGTGCCACCCTGGGTGCAATCACAGATACGCAGTATTTT. Protein sequence: CATLGAITDTQYF.

Only a few counts were recorded for this clonotype. J is TRBJ2-1 and V is TRBV20-1; tentative D call: TRBD1 (6 bases). The CDR3 loop spans 13 amino acids. The V end was cut by 3 bases, the J end by 9 bases, with 15 bases between. Germline lookup yields CDR1 DFQATT and CDR2 SNEGSKA (reference sequence). CDR3 nucleotide sequence: TGCAGTGCTAGTGAAACAGGGTCGGGTGAGCAGTTCTTC. It is translated as CSASETGSGEQFF.

CDR3 sequence: CASSNAGGATLHSTDTQYF. The CDR3 DNA reads as TGCGCCAGCAGCAACGCGGGGGGCGCCACATTACATAGCACAGATACGCAGTATTTT. This chain joins TRBV4-1 and TRBJ2-3; TRBD2 matches at 8 bases. The CDR3 is 19 amino acids. The V gene end was trimmed by 5 bases and the J gene end by 0 bases; junction bases not matched to a gene: 16. The germline gives CDR1 MGHRA, CDR2 YSYEKL.

This clonotype appeared a few times. The CDR3 region is CSVRDREYEQYF. The CDR3 DNA follows: TGCAGCGTTCGGGACAGGGAATACGAGCAGTACTTC. The chain has TRBV29-1 and TRBJ2-7, with 9 nucleotides matching TRBD1. Trimming removed 5 bases from V and 4 bases from J; junction bases left unmatched: 3. Germline CDR1 and CDR2: SQVTM and ANQGSEA. This CDR3 is built from 12 residues.

J is TRBJ2-3 and V is TRBV20-1; a possible D gene is TRBD2 (6 bases). The CDR3 is 14 amino acids. The germline V and J ends were trimmed by 0 bases and 7 bases, with 14 bases remaining between them. Looked up from germline, CDR1 is DFQATT and CDR2 is SNEGSKA (reference sequence). DNA of the CDR3: TGCAGTGCTAGAGACCGACTAGGGTTAAATACGCAGTATTTT. Translated, it gives CSARDRLGLNTQYF.

This clonotype showed up just a few times. V gene TRBV14 combines with J gene TRBJ1-1; D possibly corresponds to TRBD1 (6 bases). The CDR3 is 14 amino acids. The germline CDR1 and CDR2 sequences are SGHDN and FVKESK. V lost 3 bases and J lost 0, with 8 bases in between. The CDR3 DNA reads as TGTGCCAGCAGCCAGTACAGGGTGAACACTGAAGCTTTCTTT. Amino acids: CASSQYRVNTEAFF.

The chain employs TRBV20-1 and TRBJ1-2; D is unresolved. The CDR3 totals 13 residues. Per germline, CDR1 DFQATT and CDR2 SNEGSKA (reference sequence). CDR3 coding DNA: TGCCTCATAAAGAAGGGCTCCAACTATGGCTACACCTTC. Protein product: CLIKKGSNYGYTF.

This sequence joins TRBV7-2 and TRBJ2-3; maybe TRBD2 (5 bases). The germline gives CDR1 SGHTA, CDR2 FQGNSA. V was cut by 1 base and J by 2 bases, with 7 bases left in between. The length of the CDR3 is 14 residues. For the CDR3, the DNA is TGTGCCAGCAGCTTAGAGCGGATCACAGATACGCAGTATTTT. Amino acid sequence: CASSLERITDTQYF. The full variable domain, in which reference TRBV7-2 and TRBJ2-3 provide the parts outside the CDR3, is GAGVSQSPSNKVTEKGKDVELRCDPISGHTALYWYRQSLGQGLEFLIYFQGNSAPDKSGLPSDRFSAERTGGSVSTLTIQRTQQEDSAVYLCASSLERITDTQYFGPGTRLTVL.

This clonotype was detected ten times or more. The chain combines TRBV7-6 with TRBJ2-6; 8 nucleotides agree with TRBD1. CDR1 and CDR2 (germline): SGHVS, FNYEAQ. The trim removed 4 bases at V and 4 bases at J, leaving 12 bases unmatched. The CDR3 is made up of 18 amino acids. The CDR3 coding sequence is TGTGCCAGCAGCTCCTGGACAGGGACGTCTTTAGGGGCCAACGTCCTGACTTTC. Its protein is CASSSWTGTSLGANVLTF.

The chain links TRBV2 to TRBJ1-2; no clear D. V lost 2 bases and J 3 bases, leaving 7 bases between the germline ends. This CDR3 has 13 residues. CDR1 is SNHLY and CDR2 is FYNNEI in the germline V gene. The CDR3 here is CASSENDHYGYTF. The CDR3 DNA reads TGTGCCAGCAGTGAAAACGATCACTATGGCTACACCTTC.

The chain carries TRBV20-1 and TRBJ2-5, with a possible D match to TRBD1 (7 bases). The CDR3 is 14 amino acids. Trimming cost V 2 bases and J 4 bases, with 14 bases left between them. Germline V lookup: CDR1 DFQATT, CDR2 SNEGSKA (reference sequence). CDR3 loop: CSARQGGVGETQYF. The CDR3 region has the DNA TGCAGTGCTAGACAGGGGGGCGTTGGAGAGACCCAGTACTTC.

This clonotype has a handful of counts. The chain combines TRBV18 with TRBJ2-5; TRBD2 might be the D (6 bases). Trimming cost V 2 bases and J 5 bases, with 21 bases left between them. CDR1 KGHSH and CDR2 LQKENI come from the germline V gene. The CDR3 sequence is 17 residues long. CDR3 sequence reads: CASSPSRRAGSLETQYF. CDR3 nucleotides: TGTGCCAGCTCACCAAGCAGAAGGGCGGGGTCGTTGGAGACCCAGTACTTC.

About this clonotype itself: This may be a read error, as it is one base from a much larger clone. The chain carries TRBV12-3 or TRBV12-4 and TRBJ2-6; tentatively, D is TRBD1 (5 bases). The CDR3 has 14 amino acids. The CDR3 sequence: CANRLNSGANVRTF. The CDR3 nucleotides read TGTGCCAACCGGCTCAACTCTGGGGCCAACGTCCGGACTTTC.

The table lists this clonotype with many counts. The chain carries TRBV3-1 and TRBJ2-1; perhaps D is TRBD1 or TRBD2 (5 bases each). The CDR3 sequence is 15 residues long. Germline CDR1 reads LGHDT; CDR2 reads YNNKEL (reference sequence). The V and J ends lost 0 bases and 6 bases respectively, with 12 bases between them. CDR3 DNA sequence: TGTGCCAGCAGCCAAGAGATGGCCGGGACCAATGAGCAGTTCTTC. Its protein is CASSQEMAGTNEQFF.